The table lists the clone carrying this T cell receptor (beta chain) with a few counts. The antigen is not known. TCRdb itself ran the 5' RACE reads through MiXCR, one entry per CDR3 protein. The sample lists some 3,200 distinct CDR3 sequences, roughly a sixth occurring once. Trimming removed 5 bases at V and 5 bases at J, with 13 bases between. This CDR3 has 13 amino acids. The data derive from a study of spatial heterogeneity in lung cancer. For the study at large: The correlation between TCR transcript counts in tumor regions and a T cell module score from matched bulk RNA-seq was strong. Mean representation of each unique TCR and UMI combination in the raw reads exceeded 8.5 occurrences.

The study's findings and limits: Intratumoral expanded alpha and beta TCR counts were found to track tumor mutation counts. Tallies of expanded TCRs, which were sorted into ubiquitous and regional groups, correlated with counts of ubiquitous and regional nonsynonymous mutations, respectively.

Time point here: sample taken at primary tumor resection. The input material, whole RNA from tumor, nontumor lung or frozen PBMC, was sequenced unsorted. Specimen: lung tumor tissue, collected at surgery. The source is a male donor with early-stage non-small cell lung cancer. The rearrangement links TRBV12-3 or TRBV12-4 to TRBJ2-7; D remains ambiguous. The CDR3 DNA is TGTGCCAGCAGTGACTCGGCCATGAACGAGCAGTACTTC. Translating it yields CASSDSAMNEQYF.